This record looks at one TCR beta chain sequence and its context. PCR used 60 Vbeta primers and 13 Jbeta primers. Produced via immunoSEQ multiplex PCR; TCRdb's table is partial and in-frame only. The top ten clones hold roughly 2% of a sample with hundreds of thousands of clones, 85% to 90% of them seen once. The sample originates from a study of cytomegalovirus exposure and HLA in healthy donors. The sequence was collected from a woman aged 18-35 years in good health and CMV-seronegative. The specimen was PBMCs.

The CDR3 coding sequence is TGCGCCAGCAGTGTGGGTGGGCAGGATCGGCCCACCTTC. The encoded protein is CASSVGGQDRPTF. The chain links TRBV10-2 to TRBJ1-2; D not resolved. From germline, CDR1 is WSHSY and CDR2 SAAADI. The V end was cut by 4 bases, the J end by 13 bases, with 19 bases between. CDR3 size: 13 residues.